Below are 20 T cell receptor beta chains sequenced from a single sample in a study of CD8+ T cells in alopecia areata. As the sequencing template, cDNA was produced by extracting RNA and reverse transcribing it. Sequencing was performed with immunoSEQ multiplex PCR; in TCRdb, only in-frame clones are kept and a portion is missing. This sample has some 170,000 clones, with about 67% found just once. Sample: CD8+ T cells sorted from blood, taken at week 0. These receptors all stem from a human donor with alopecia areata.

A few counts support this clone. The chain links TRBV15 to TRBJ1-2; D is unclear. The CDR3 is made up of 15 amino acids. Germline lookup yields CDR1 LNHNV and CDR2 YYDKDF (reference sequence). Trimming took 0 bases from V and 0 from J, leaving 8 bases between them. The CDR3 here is CATSRDGVTNYGYTF. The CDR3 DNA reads TGTGCCACCAGCAGAGATGGAGTAACTAACTATGGCTACACCTTC.

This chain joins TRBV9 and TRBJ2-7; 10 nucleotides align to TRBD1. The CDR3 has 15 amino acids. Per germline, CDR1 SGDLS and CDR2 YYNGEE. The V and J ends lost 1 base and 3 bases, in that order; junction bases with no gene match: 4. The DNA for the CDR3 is TGTGCCAGCAGCGTATCAGGACAGGGGGACTACGAGCAGTACTTC. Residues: CASSVSGQGDYEQYF.

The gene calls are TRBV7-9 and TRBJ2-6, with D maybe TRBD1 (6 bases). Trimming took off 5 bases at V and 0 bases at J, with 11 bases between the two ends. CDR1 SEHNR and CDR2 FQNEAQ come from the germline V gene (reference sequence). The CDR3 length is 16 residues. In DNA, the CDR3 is TGTGCCAGCAGCGGGACATCCAGCTCTGGGGCCAACGTCCTGACTTTC. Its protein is CASSGTSSSGANVLTF.

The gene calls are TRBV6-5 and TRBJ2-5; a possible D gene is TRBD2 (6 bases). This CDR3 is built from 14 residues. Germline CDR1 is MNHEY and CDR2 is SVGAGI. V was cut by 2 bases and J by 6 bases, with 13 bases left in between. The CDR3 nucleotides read TGTGCCAGCAGTTACGGGTCTAGCGTACAGACCCAGTACTTC. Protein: CASSYGSSVQTQYF.

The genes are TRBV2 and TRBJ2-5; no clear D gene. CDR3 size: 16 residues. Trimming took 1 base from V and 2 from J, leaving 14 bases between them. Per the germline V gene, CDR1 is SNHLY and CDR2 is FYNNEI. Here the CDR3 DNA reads TGTGCCAGCAGTGAAGTGACACCGAACTCTCAAGAGACCCAGTACTTC. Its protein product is CASSEVTPNSQETQYF.

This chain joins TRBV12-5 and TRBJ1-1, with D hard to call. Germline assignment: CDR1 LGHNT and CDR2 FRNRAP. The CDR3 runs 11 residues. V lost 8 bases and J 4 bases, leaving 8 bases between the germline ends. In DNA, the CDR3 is TGTGCTAGTTCTCCCGCCACTGAAGCTTTCTTT. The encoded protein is CASSPATEAFF. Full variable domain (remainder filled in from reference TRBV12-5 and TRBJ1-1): DARVTQTPRHKVTEMGQEVTMRCQPILGHNTVFWYRQTMMQGLELLAYFRNRAPLDDSGMPKDRFSAEMPDATLATLKIQPSEPRDSAVYFCASSPATEAFFGQGTRLTVV.

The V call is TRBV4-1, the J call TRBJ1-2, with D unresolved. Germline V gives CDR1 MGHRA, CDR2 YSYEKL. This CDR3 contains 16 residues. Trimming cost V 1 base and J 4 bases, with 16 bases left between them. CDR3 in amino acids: CASSQVIQIPTYGYTF. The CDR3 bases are TGCGCCAGCAGCCAAGTCATACAGATTCCTACCTATGGCTACACCTTC.

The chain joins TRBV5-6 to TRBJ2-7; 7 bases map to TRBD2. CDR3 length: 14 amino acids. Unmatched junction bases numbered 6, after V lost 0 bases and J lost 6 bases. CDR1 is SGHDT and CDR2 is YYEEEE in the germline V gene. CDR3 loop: CASSLGRGNGEQYF. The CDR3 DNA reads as TGTGCCAGCAGCTTGGGGCGGGGGAACGGCGAGCAGTACTTC.

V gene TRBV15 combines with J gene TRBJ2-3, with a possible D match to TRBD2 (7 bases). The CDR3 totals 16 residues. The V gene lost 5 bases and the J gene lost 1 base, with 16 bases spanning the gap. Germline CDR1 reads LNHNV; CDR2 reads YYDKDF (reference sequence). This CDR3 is CATSPRGHQRTDTQYF. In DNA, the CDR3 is TGTGCCACCAGCCCGCGGGGGCACCAACGCACAGATACGCAGTATTTT. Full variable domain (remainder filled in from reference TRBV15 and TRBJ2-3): DAMVIQNPRYQVTQFGKPVTLSCSQTLNHNVMYWYQQKSSQAPKLLFHYYDKDFNNEADTPDNFQSRRPNTSFCFLDIRSPGLGDTAMYLCATSPRGHQRTDTQYFGPGTRLTVL.

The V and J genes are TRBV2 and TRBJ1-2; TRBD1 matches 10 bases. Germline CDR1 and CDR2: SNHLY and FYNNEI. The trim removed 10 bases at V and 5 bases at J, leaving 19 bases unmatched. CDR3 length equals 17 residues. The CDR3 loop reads CATLGLSAGDRGYGYTF. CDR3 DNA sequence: TGTGCCACCCTCGGACTGTCTGCGGGGGACAGGGGATATGGCTACACCTTC.

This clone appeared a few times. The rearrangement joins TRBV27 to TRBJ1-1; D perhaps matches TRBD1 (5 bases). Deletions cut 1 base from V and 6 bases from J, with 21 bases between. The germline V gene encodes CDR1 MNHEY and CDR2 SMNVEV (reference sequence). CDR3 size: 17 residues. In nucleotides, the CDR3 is TGTGCCAGCAGTTTATATCCCTCGGGGGGGTCAAGCGCTGAAGCTTTCTTT. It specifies CASSLYPSGGSSAEAFF.

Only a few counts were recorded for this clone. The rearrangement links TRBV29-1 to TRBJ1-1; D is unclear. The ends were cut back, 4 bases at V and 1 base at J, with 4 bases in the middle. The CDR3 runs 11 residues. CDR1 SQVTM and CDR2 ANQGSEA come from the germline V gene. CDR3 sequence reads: CSVGTNTEAFF. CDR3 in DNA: TGCAGCGTTGGCACGAACACTGAAGCTTTCTTT.

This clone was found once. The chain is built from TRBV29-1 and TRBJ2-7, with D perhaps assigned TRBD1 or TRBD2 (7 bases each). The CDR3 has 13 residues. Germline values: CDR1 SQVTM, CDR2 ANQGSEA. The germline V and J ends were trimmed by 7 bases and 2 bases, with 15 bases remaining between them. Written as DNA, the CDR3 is TGCAGCGCCGCAGGGGGGGGTACCTACGAGCAGTACTTC. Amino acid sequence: CSAAGGGTYEQYF.

The CDR3 sequence: CSVEWRKGTAKNIQYF. The CDR3 nucleotides read TGCAGCGTTGAATGGAGGAAAGGTACGGCCAAAAACATTCAGTACTTC. The V gene is TRBV29-1, the J gene TRBJ2-4, with D perhaps matching TRBD2 (5 bases). The CDR3 has 16 residues. CDR1 and CDR2 (germline): SQVTM, ANQGSEA. Trimming stripped 2 bases from V and 1 base from J, with 15 bases between.

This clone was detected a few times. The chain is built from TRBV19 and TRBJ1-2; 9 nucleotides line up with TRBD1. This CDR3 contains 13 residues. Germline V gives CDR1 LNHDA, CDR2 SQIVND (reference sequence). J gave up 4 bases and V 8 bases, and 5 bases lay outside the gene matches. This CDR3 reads CASEQGAGYGYTF. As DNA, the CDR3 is TGTGCCAGTGAACAGGGGGCAGGCTATGGCTACACCTTC.

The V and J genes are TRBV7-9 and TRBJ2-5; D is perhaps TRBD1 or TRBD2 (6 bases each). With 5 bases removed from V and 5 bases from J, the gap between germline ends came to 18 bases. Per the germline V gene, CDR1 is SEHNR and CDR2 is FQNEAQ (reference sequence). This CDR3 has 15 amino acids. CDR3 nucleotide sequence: TGTGCCAGCAGCCCTGGGCTGGGGGGCGTGGAGACCCAGTACTTC. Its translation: CASSPGLGGVETQYF.

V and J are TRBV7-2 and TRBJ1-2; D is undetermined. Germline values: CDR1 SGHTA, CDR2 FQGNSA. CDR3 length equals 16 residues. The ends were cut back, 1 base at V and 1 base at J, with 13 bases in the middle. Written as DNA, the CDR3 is TGTGCCAGCAGCTTAGAGGGCAGAGTATATAACTATGGCTACACCTTC. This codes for CASSLEGRVYNYGYTF.

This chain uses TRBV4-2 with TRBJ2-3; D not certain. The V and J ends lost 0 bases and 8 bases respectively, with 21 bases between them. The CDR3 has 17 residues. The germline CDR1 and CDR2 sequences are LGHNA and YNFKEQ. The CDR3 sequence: CASSQDVAFVSPGTQYF. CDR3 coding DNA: TGTGCCAGCAGCCAAGACGTCGCCTTCGTAAGTCCGGGTACGCAGTATTTT.

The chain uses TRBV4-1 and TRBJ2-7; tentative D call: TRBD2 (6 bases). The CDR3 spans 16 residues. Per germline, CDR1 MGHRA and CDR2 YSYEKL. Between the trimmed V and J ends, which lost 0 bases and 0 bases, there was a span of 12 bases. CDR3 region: CASSQEERVNSYEQYF. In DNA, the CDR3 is TGCGCCAGCAGCCAAGAGGAGCGGGTGAACTCCTACGAGCAGTACTTC.

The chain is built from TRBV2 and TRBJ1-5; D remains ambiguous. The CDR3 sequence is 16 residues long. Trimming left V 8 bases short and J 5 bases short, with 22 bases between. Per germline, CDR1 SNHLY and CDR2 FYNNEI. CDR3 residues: CASRPSAPIRDQPQHF. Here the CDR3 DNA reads TGTGCCAGCCGACCGTCGGCCCCGATTCGGGATCAGCCCCAGCATTTT. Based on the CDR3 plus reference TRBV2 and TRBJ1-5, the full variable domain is EPEVTQTPSHQVTQMGQEVILRCVPISNHLYFYWYRQILGQKVEFLVSFYNNEISEKSEIFDDQFSVERPDGSNFTLKIRSTKLEDSAMYFCASRPSAPIRDQPQHFGDGTRLSIL.